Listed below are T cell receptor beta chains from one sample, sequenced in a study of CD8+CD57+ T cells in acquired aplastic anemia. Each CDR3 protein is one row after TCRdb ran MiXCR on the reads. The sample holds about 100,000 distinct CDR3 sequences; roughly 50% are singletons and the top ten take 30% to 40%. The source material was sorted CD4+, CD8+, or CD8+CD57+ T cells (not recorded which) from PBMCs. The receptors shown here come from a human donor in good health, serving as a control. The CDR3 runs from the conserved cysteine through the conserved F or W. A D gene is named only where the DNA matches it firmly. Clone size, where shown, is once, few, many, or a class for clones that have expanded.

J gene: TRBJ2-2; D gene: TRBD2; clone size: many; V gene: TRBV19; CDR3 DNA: TGTGCCAGTAGTTTAGCGGGGGGAGTCACCGGGGAGCTGTTTTTT; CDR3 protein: CASSLAGGVTGELFF
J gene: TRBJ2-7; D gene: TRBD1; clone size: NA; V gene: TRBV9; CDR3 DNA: TGTGCCAGCAGCGAAGGGGACAGGGTGCGGCAGTACTTC; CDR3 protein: CASSEGDRVRQYF
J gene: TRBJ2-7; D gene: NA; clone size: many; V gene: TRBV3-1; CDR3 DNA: TGTGCCAGCAGCCAACCCCGGGGGCTTACCTACGAGCAGTACTTC; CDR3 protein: CASSQPRGLTYEQYF
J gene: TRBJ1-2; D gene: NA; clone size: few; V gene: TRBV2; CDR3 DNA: TGTGCCAGCAAACCAGACTTGTCTAACTATGGCTACACCTTC; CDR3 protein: CASKPDLSNYGYTF
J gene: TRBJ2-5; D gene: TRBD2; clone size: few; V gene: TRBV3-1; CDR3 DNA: TGTGCCAGCAGCCAAGCGACTAGCGGACAAGAGGCCCAGTACTTC; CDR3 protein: CASSQATSGQEAQYF
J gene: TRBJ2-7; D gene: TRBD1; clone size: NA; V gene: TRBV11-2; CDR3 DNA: TGTGCCAGCAGCTTACGCGGACAGGTTCTCTCCTACGAGCAGTACTTC; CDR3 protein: CASSLRGQVLSYEQYF
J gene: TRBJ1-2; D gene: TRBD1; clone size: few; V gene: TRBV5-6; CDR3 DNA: TGTGCCAGCAGCGATCCGGGACAGGGGTCTTCTAACTATGGCTACACCTTC; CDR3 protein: CASSDPGQGSSNYGYTF
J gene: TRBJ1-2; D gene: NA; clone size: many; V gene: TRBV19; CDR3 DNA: TGTGCCAGTAGTATCCAGGGCACATATGGCTACACCTTC; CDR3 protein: CASSIQGTYGYTF
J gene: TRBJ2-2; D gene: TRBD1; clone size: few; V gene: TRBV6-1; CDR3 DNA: TGTGCCAGCAGTGAAGAGGGGACAGGCCTGAACACCGGGGAGCTGTTTTTT; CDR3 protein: CASSEEGTGLNTGELFF
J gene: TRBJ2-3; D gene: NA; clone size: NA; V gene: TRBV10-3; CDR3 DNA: TGTGCCATCAGTGTAAAGGAGGAGGAGGGTACGCAGTATTTT; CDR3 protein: CAISVKEEEGTQYF
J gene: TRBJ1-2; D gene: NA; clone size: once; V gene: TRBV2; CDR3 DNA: TGTGCCAGCAGTGAAAACAGCCACTATGGCTACACCTTC; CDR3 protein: CASSENSHYGYTF
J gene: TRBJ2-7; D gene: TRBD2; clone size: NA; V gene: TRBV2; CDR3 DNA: TGTGCCAGCAGTCGACAGGCGGGAGGCCACTTC; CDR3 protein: CASSRQAGGHF
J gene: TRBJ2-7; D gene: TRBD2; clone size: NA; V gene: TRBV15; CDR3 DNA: TGTGCCACCAGCAAGGCGGGAGGCCCCTACGAGCAGTACTTC; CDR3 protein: CATSKAGGPYEQYF
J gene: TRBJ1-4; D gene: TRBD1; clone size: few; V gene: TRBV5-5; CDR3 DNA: TGTGCCAGCAGCAATCCGGGACAGGGCCCTAATGAAAAACTGTTTTTT; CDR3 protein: CASSNPGQGPNEKLFF
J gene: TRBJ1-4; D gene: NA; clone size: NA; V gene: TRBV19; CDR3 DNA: TGTGCCACCCGGGGACTAGTCGAAAAACTGTTTTTT; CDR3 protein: CATRGLVEKLFF